This T cell receptor beta chain was captured by sequencing in a study of Ad26.COV2.S vaccination and SARS-CoV-2 variants. In the study overall: The trial was COV1001 and the donor's arm was Ad26.COV2.S. Into the muscle, Ad26.COV2.S was dosed once or twice, 56 days apart.

The treatment was: roughly 19 received Ad26.COV2.S at low or high dose, single or two shots; roughly five received placebo; per-sample allocation not given. Sampling was done on day 63 after the first vaccine or placebo injection. A Boston adult aged 18-55 years was the donor. TCRdb's copy holds only in-frame clones and misses some; the assay was immunoSEQ multiplex PCR. The sample lists about 370,000 clones, over 75% occurring once. This clone was detected only once. No antigen is known for it. Findings and limits, study-wide: CD8+ and CD4+ T cells specific for spike reportedly responded with substantial breadth after vaccination.

Germline V gene lookup returns CDR1 LNHDA and CDR2 SQIVND (reference sequence). This CDR3 is built from 16 residues. The J segment lost 7 bases and the V segment lost 1 base, leaving 9 bases of the junction unmatched. The sequencing here drew on peripheral blood, taken in a trial of Ad26.COV2.S vaccine versus placebo. V is TRBV19 and J is TRBJ2-7, with 11 bases matching TRBD2. This clonotype was sampled from a person aged 18-65 years who received the Ad26.COV2.S COVID-19 vaccine or a placebo. CDR3 protein: CASSIGLAGGLGEQYF. CDR3 in DNA: TGTGCCAGTAGTATAGGTCTAGCGGGAGGCCTCGGGGAGCAGTACTTC.